Sequencing of this TCR beta chain was carried out in a study of blood T cell repertoires in COVID-19. Looking at the study overall: The study drew acute and convalescent COVID-19 samples from the United States, Italy and Spain. In each case, the material was cDNA or gDNA derived from T cells, B-cell-depleted T cells, or PBMCs.

V was shortened by 5 bases and J by 2 bases, with 9 bases between the two germline ends. The CDR3 length is 13 residues. Under the authors' procedure: Reference gene primer amplification gave estimated nucleated cell counts. Repertoires were generated with immunoSEQ multiplex PCR, while TCRdb's copy carries only in-frame clones and drops some. V, J and clone size are taken as reported in that table, and D and trimming were inferred from the DNA itself. The table has around 68,000 clones, 85% to 90% seen once; the top ten hold about 3.2%. The source is a man older than 75 with acute or convalescent COVID-19. Sequencing input: peripheral blood. The chain couples TRBV12-3 or TRBV12-4 to TRBJ1-2; tentative D call: TRBD1 (5 bases). In DNA form, the CDR3 reads TGTGCCAGCAGTCGGGACTTCAACTATGGCTACACCTTC. It translates to CASSRDFNYGYTF.